These 8 T cell receptor beta chains were all obtained from the same sample, sequenced in a study of beta chain features in type 1 diabetes. The sequenced template was cDNA made from the entire isolated RNA. Clones were sequenced by immunoSEQ multiplex PCR, and TCRdb holds only the in-frame ones, with some missing. The sample contains under 350,000 clones, roughly a quarter of which appear only once. Their recognized antigens are unknown. Study results and limitations: Across all four CD4+ subsets, people with type 1 diabetes showed modestly shorter TCRB CDR3s.

The sequencing sample was made of naive CD4+ T cells from blood. The origin of the receptors is a woman between 25 and 40 years old with type 1 diabetes.

This chain joins TRBV7-9 and TRBJ2-7, with 9 bases lining up with TRBD2. V dropped 1 base and J dropped 6; count of bases not matched to a gene: 7. The CDR3 spans 15 residues. Germline-derived CDR1 and CDR2 are SEHNR and FQNEAQ (reference sequence). CDR3 loop: CASSLVGGRAFEQYF. The DNA for the CDR3 is TGTGCCAGCAGCTTAGTCGGCGGGAGGGCCTTCGAGCAGTACTTC.

This clone has a handful of counts. V gene TRBV29-1 combines with J gene TRBJ1-2; weak D call: TRBD1 (6 bases). V dropped 6 bases and J dropped 3 bases, with 14 bases sitting between them. The germline CDR1 and CDR2 sequences are SQVTM and ANQGSEA. The CDR3 spans 13 residues. CDR3 sequence reads: CSVLPGADYGYTF. Written as DNA, the CDR3 is TGCAGCGTACTTCCAGGGGCCGACTATGGCTACACCTTC.

The chain carries TRBV10-2 and TRBJ2-7, with 12 bases aligning to TRBD2. The trim removed 6 bases at V and 1 base at J, leaving 4 bases unmatched. The CDR3 runs to 15 residues. Germline V gives CDR1 WSHSY, CDR2 SAAADI. The CDR3 reads CASRPLAGGSYEQYF. The CDR3 DNA follows: TGCGCCAGCAGACCACTAGCGGGAGGTTCCTACGAGCAGTACTTC.

This clone has a single count. This chain joins TRBV19 and TRBJ1-2, with no clear D. V was pared by 0 bases and J by 3 bases, with 11 bases between. This CDR3 is 15 amino acids long. Germline CDR1 reads LNHDA; CDR2 reads SQIVND (reference sequence). Here the CDR3 DNA reads TGTGCCAGTAGTATAGAACTGCCAGGTGACTATGGCTACACCTTC. It yields the protein CASSIELPGDYGYTF.

The rearrangement links TRBV28 to TRBJ2-2, with TRBD2 as a possible D gene (5 bases). The length of the CDR3 is 17 residues. Germline CDR1 is MDHEN and CDR2 is SYDVKM. Trimming left V 0 bases short and J 4 bases short, with 15 bases between. This CDR3 is CASSLWTLLRGTGELFF. The DNA for the CDR3 is TGTGCCAGCAGTTTATGGACGCTCCTCCGGGGCACCGGGGAGCTGTTTTTT.

This clone was seen a few times. The chain carries TRBV11-2 and TRBJ2-1, with 7 bases aligning to TRBD2. The CDR3 runs 15 residues. The germline CDR1 and CDR2 sequences are SGHAT and FQNNGV. The V and J ends lost 3 bases and 4 bases, in that order; junction bases with no gene match: 6. CDR3: CASSFDSGVYNEQFF. CDR3 in DNA: TGTGCCAGCAGCTTTGACAGCGGGGTATACAATGAGCAGTTCTTC.

There are a few counts of this clone. The genes are TRBV2 and TRBJ1-5, with TRBD1 matching 8 bases. The CDR3 sequence is 15 residues long. J was trimmed by 6 bases and V by 7 bases; bases with no gene match: 11. Germline values: CDR1 SNHLY, CDR2 FYNNEI. The CDR3 bases are TGTGCCAGCAACAGGGGACAGGTTCGGAGTCAGCCCCAGCATTTT. Translated: CASNRGQVRSQPQHF.

This clone has more than one count but fewer than ten. V gene TRBV30 combines with J gene TRBJ1-3; D not resolved. Germline V lookup: CDR1 GTSNPN, CDR2 SVGIG (reference sequence). The ends were cut back, 1 base at V and 1 base at J, with 5 bases in the middle. This CDR3 is 13 amino acids long. CDR3 protein: CAWSATSGNTIYF. The CDR3 DNA sequence: TGTGCCTGGAGTGCAACTTCTGGAAACACCATATATTTT.